The present T cell receptor (beta chain) was sequenced within a study of CD8 T cells in Susac syndrome. In its sample, this clonotype was seen once. No antigen is known for it. With random hexamers, roughly 0.45 to 1 ug RNA was reverse transcribed. Amplification of the TCR beta CDR3 was carried out by immunoSEQ multiplex PCR, which spanned a total of 54 Vbeta and 13 Jbeta segments. TCRdb passed the immunoSEQ multiplex PCR reads through MiXCR, listing each CDR3 protein once. Of under 150,000 distinct CDR3 sequences in the sample, about 95% were seen once. Study-level results: Individuals included in the TCR sequencing and HLA analysis were acknowledged by the study to be relatively few in number.

This CDR3 has 15 residues. Looked up from germline, CDR1 is LNHDA and CDR2 is SQIVND (reference sequence). V lost 7 bases and J 0 bases, leaving 13 bases between the germline ends. The chain combines TRBV19 with TRBJ2-1; D is possibly TRBD2 (6 bases). The TCR sequence derives from a human donor with multiple sclerosis. The specimen was CD4+ T cells from PBMCs. This CDR3 reads CASTHRDSSYNEQFF. CDR3 DNA sequence: TGTGCCAGTACCCATAGGGACTCCTCCTACAATGAGCAGTTCTTC.